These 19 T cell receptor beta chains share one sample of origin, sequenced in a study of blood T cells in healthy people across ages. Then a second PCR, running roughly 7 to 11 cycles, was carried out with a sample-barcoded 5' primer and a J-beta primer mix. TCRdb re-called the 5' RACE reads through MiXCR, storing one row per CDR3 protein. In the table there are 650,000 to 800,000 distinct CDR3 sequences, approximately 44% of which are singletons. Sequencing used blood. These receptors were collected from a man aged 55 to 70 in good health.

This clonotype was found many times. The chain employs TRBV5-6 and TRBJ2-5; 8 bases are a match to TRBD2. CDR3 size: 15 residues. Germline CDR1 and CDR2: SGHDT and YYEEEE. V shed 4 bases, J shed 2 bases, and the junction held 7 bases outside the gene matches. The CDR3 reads CASSPGGQTQETQYF. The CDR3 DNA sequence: TGTGCCAGCAGCCCGGGGGGGCAGACACAAGAGACCCAGTACTTC.

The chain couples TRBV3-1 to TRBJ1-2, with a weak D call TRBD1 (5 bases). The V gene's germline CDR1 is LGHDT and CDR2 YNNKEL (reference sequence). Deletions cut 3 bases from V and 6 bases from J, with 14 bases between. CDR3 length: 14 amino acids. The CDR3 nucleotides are TGTGCCAGCAGCCACCGGGACCCCTTTGATGGCTACACCTTC. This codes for CASSHRDPFDGYTF.

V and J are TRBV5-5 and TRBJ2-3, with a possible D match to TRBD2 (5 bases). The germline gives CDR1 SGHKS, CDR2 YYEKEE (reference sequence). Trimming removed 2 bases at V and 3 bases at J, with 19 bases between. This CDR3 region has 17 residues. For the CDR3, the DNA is TGTGCCAGCAGCTTCTTGAGGGTTGGACGGACGACAGATACGCAGTATTTT. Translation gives CASSFLRVGRTTDTQYF.

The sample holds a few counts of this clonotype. The CDR3 here is CASSLLKGGRNEQFF. As DNA, the CDR3 is TGTGCCAGCAGCCTACTTAAAGGGGGACGGAATGAGCAGTTCTTC. V is TRBV3-1 and J is TRBJ2-1, with D possibly being TRBD1 (6 bases). CDR1 is LGHDT, CDR2 YNNKEL, per germline (reference sequence). This CDR3 has 15 residues. V was shortened by 4 bases and J by 7 bases, with 17 bases between the two germline ends.

CDR3 loop: CSAEDGGSNQPQHF. The CDR3 DNA follows: TGCAGTGCAGAGGACGGCGGCAGCAATCAGCCCCAGCATTTT. The chain combines TRBV20-1 with TRBJ1-5; no clear D gene. The CDR3 is 14 residues long. The V end was cut by 6 bases, the J end by 1 base, with 13 bases between. Germline CDR1 reads DFQATT; CDR2 reads SNEGSKA (reference sequence).

The chain's CDR3 is CASSPGTAREQYF. Here the CDR3 DNA reads TGTGCCAGCAGCCCCGGGACAGCTAGGGAGCAGTACTTC. The rearrangement links TRBV7-2 to TRBJ2-7, with 7 nucleotides matching TRBD1. The ends lost 5 bases at V and 7 bases at J; junction bases unmatched: 8. The CDR3 is 13 residues long. Germline assignment: CDR1 SGHTA and CDR2 FQGNSA.

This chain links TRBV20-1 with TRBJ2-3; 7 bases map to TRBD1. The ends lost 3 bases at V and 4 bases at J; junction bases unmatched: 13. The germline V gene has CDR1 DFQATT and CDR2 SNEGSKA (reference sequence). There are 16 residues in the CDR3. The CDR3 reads CSARRGHGIVSDTQYF. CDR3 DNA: TGCAGTGCTAGGAGGGGGCATGGAATCGTCTCAGATACGCAGTATTTT.

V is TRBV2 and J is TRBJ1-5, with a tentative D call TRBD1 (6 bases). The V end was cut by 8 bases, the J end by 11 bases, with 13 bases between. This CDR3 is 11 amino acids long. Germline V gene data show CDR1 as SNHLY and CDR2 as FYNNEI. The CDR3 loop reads CASGRGPSQHF. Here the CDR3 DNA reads TGTGCCAGCGGCAGGGGTCCGTCCCAGCATTTT.

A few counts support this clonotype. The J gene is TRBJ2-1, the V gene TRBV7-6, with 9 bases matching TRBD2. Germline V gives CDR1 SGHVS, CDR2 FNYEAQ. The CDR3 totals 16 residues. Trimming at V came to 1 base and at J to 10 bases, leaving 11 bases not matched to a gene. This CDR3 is CASSLGTSGPRVEQFF. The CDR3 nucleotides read TGTGCCAGCAGCTTAGGAACTAGCGGGCCTCGGGTAGAGCAGTTCTTC.

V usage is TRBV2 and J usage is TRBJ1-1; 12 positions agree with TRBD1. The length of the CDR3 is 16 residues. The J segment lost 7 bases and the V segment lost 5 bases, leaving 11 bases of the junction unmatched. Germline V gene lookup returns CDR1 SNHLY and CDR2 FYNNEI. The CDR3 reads CASSYSRDRGPGEAFF. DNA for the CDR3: TGTGCCAGCAGTTATAGCCGGGACAGGGGGCCGGGTGAAGCTTTCTTT.

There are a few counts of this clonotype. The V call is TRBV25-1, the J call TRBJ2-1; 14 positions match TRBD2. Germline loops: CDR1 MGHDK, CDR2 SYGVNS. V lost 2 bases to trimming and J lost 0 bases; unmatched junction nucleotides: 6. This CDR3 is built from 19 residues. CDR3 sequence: CASSEPGLAGASSYNEQFF. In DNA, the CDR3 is TGTGCCAGCAGTGAACCGGGACTAGCGGGGGCCAGCTCCTACAATGAGCAGTTCTTC.

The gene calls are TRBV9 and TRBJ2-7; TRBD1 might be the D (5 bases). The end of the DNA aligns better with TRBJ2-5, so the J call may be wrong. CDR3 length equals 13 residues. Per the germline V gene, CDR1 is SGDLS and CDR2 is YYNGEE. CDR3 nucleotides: TGTGCCAGCAGCGTACAGGGCTGGGAGACCCAGTACTTC. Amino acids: CASSVQGWETQYF.

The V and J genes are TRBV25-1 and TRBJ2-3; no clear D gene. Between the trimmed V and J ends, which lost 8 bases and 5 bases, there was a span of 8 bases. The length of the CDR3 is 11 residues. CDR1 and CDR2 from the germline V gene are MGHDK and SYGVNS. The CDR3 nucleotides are TGTGCCAGCGCCGGCGAAGATACGCAGTATTTT. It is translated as CASAGEDTQYF.

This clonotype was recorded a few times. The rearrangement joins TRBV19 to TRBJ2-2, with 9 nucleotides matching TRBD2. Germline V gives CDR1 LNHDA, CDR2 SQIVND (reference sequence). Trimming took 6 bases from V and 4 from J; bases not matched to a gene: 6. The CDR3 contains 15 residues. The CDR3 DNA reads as TGTGCCAGTAGAAAGCGGGGGGCCCCCACCGGGGAGCTGTTTTTT. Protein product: CASRKRGAPTGELFF.

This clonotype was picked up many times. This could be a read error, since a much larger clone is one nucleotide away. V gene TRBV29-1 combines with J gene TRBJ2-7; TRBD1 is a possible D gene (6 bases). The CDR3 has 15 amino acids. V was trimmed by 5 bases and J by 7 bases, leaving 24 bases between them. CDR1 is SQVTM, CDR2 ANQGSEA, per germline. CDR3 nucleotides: TGCAGCGTTAAGGACCCCAGGGGTACTTCCAATGAGCAGTACTTC. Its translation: CSVKDPRGTSNEQYF.

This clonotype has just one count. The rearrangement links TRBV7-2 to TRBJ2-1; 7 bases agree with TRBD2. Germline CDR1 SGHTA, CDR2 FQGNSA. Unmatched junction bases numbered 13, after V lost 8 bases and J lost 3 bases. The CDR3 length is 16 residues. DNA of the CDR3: TGTGCCAGCCGGCGAGACGGGGGGAGCCTCTACAATGAGCAGTTCTTC. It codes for CASRRDGGSLYNEQFF.

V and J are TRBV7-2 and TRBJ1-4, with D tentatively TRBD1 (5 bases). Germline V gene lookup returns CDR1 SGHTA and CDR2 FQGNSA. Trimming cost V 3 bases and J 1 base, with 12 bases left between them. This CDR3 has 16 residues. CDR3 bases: TGTGCCAGCAGCTTTCAACCGACAGTAACTAATGAAAAACTGTTTTTT. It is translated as CASSFQPTVTNEKLFF.

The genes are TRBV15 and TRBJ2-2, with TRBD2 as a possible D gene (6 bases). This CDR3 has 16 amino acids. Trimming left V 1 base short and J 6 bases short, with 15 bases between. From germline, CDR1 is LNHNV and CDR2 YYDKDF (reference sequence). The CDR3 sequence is CATSRGLGLLSGELFF. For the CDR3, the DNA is TGTGCCACCAGCAGAGGGTTGGGACTCCTATCCGGGGAGCTGTTTTTT.

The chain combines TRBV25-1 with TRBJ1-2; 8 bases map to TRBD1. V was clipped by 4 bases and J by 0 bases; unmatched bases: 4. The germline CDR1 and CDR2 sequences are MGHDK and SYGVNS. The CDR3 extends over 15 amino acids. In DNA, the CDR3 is TGTGCCAGCAGTGCGGACAGGGCCTCTAACTATGGCTACACCTTC. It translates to CASSADRASNYGYTF.